Listed below are T cell receptor beta chains from one sample, sequenced in a study of post-analysis software for immune sequencing data. Using its own MiXCR run on the PCR reads, TCRdb lists one record per CDR3 protein. This repertoire shows about 540,000 distinct CDR3 sequences, under 40% found once; its top ten account for approximately 6%. What was sequenced was blood. The receptors originated from a girl younger than 18 with multiple sclerosis. Both conserved end residues are part of each CDR3. D genes are given only for firm matches. Clone size is not always given. Where it is, it says once, few, many or a class for expanded clones.

d_call,v_call,clone_size,j_call,cdr3_aa,cdr3_nt
.,TRBV20-1,.,TRBJ1-2,CSARVLHSKGYGYTF,TGCAGTGCTAGAGTCCTACATTCTAAGGGGTATGGCTACACCTTC
TRBD1,TRBV2,.,TRBJ2-1,CASAGGQGRDEQFF,TGTGCCAGCGCTGGGGGACAGGGGCGCGATGAGCAGTTCTTC
TRBD1,TRBV5-1,.,TRBJ2-3,CASSAGQGAGDTQYF,TGCGCCAGCAGCGCAGGACAGGGGGCAGGCGATACGCAGTATTTT
.,TRBV3-1,few,TRBJ1-2,CASSQWGSNYGYTF,TGTGCCAGTAGCCAGTGGGGGTCTAACTATGGCTACACCTTC
.,TRBV24-1,.,TRBJ2-2,CAIGAGVVTGELFF,TGTGCCATAGGGGCCGGGGTTGTGACCGGGGAGCTGTTTTTT
.,TRBV27,few,TRBJ1-2,CASSTSPTNYGYTF,TGTGCCAGCAGTACATCGCCAACTAACTATGGCTACACCTTC
TRBD1,TRBV10-3,few,TRBJ2-5,CATWTGQQETQYF,TGTGCCACCTGGACAGGGCAACAAGAGACCCAGTACTTC
.,TRBV29-1,.,TRBJ2-6,CSVSTNSGANVLTF,TGCAGCGTCTCAACTAACTCTGGGGCCAACGTCCTGACTTTC
TRBD2,TRBV2,.,TRBJ2-7,CASLRLAGYEQYF,TGTGCCAGCCTACGCCTAGCGGGCTACGAGCAGTACTTC
.,TRBV29-1,many,TRBJ2-1,CSVLNRNNEQFF,TGCAGCGTTCTCAACAGAAACAATGAGCAGTTCTTC
.,TRBV20-1,many,TRBJ2-3,CSATQSTDTQYF,TGCAGTGCTACACAGAGCACAGATACGCAGTATTTT
TRBD2,TRBV12-3/TRBV12-4,few,TRBJ2-5,CASRWERGVETQYF,TGTGCCAGCAGATGGGAGCGGGGGGTCGAGACCCAGTACTTC
TRBD1,TRBV20-1,once,TRBJ1-2,CSAIAARGQLRYTF,TGCAGTGCCATCGCCGCCAGGGGGCAACTACGCTACACCTTC
.,TRBV7-7,few,TRBJ2-1,CASSLGPDGSSYNEQFF,TGTGCTAGCAGCTTAGGTCCCGACGGAAGCTCCTACAATGAGCAGTTCTTC
.,TRBV4-2,.,TRBJ1-4,CASSQDFNEIEKLFF,TGTGCCAGCAGCCAAGATTTTAACGAGATAGAAAAACTGTTTTTT
TRBD1,TRBV2,.,TRBJ1-1,CASKAGGIVPSYGTEAFF,TGTGCCAGCAAGGCAGGGGGCATTGTGCCCTCATATGGCACTGAAGCTTTCTTT
.,TRBV7-7,.,TRBJ2-2,CASSLGQATGELFF,TGTGCCAGCAGCTTAGGACAGGCCACCGGGGAGCTGTTTTTT
.,TRBV29-1,.,TRBJ1-1,CSVDKPDSYTEAFF,TGCAGCGTCGATAAACCGGACAGCTACACTGAAGCTTTCTTT
TRBD1,TRBV29-1,few,TRBJ2-5,CSATGTGGQETQYF,TGCAGCGCAACCGGGACAGGGGGGCAAGAGACCCAGTACTTC
TRBD2,TRBV3-1,.,TRBJ2-3,CASRVAGGLEDTQYF,TGTGCCAGCAGGGTAGCGGGGGGGCTCGAAGATACGCAGTATTTT
TRBD1,TRBV7-3,few,TRBJ2-1,CASSDTGGKQGGEQFF,TGTGCCAGCAGTGACACAGGGGGCAAACAGGGCGGTGAGCAGTTCTTC
.,TRBV11-2,.,TRBJ2-3,CASSVGETLTDTQYF,TGTGCCAGCAGCGTTGGGGAAACTCTCACAGATACGCAGTATTTT
.,TRBV7-2,.,TRBJ2-1,CASSFGYGDQFF,TGTGCCAGCAGTTTTGGGTATGGGGACCAGTTCTTC
TRBD2,TRBV28,few,TRBJ2-5,CASRRRTSGETQYF,TGTGCCAGCAGGCGGAGGACTAGCGGAGAGACCCAGTACTTC